This T cell receptor beta chain emerged from a study of T cells after yellow fever vaccination. Across the study: Some fractions had low cell numbers, and these were prepared with SMART-Seq v4 Ultra Low Input. General study findings and limits: Contamination by abundant bulk-population clonotypes could be present in FACS-sorted repertoires.

Comment on this clonotype: Antigen: not known.

This CDR3 is built from 14 residues. V lost 2 bases and J lost 3, with 11 bases in between. The germline gives CDR1 MNHEY, CDR2 SVGAGI. Template switching by 5'RACE produced TCR cDNA, adding a universal primer site and UMIs. One entry per CDR3 protein, called by TCRdb with MiXCR from the 5' RACE reads. Of under 150,000 distinct CDR3 sequences in the sample, 6.5% to 8.5% were seen once. The source of this sequence is a man under 40 who received the YFV17D yellow fever vaccine. The J gene is TRBJ2-7, the V gene TRBV6-5; D uncertain. The sample was CD4+ T cells sorted from PBMCs, taken 5 days after the yellow fever booster vaccination. CDR3 coding DNA: TGTGCCAGCAGTTACAGTCTAGTAGGCTACGAGCAGTACTTC. Translation gives CASSYSLVGYEQYF.